This record looks at one TCR beta chain sequence and its context. What it recognizes is unknown. Sequencing targeted TCR beta in T cells from blood (CD8+ and CD4+). The TEMRA cells underwent FACS enrichment, while the CD8+ and CD4+ T cells underwent negative isolation. The sample originates from a study of CD8 T cells in Susac syndrome. The CDR3 spans 12 residues. Trimming cost V 1 base and J 8 bases, with 8 bases left between them. Germline V CDR1 and CDR2: SEHNR, FQNEAQ (reference sequence). RNA, at roughly 0.5 to 1 ug, was reverse transcribed with random hexamers. Multiplex PCR with immunoSEQ amplified the TCR beta CDR3 across 54 Vbeta and 13 Jbeta. MiXCR was run by TCRdb on the immunoSEQ multiplex PCR reads, yielding one entry per CDR3 protein. The sample has around 130,000 distinct CDR3 sequences; 90% to 95% are singletons. General study results and limits: A relatively small number of individuals underwent TCR sequencing and HLA analysis.

This sequence was found in a human donor with multiple sclerosis. This chain uses TRBV7-9 with TRBJ1-1, with D perhaps TRBD1 (6 bases). The sample taken for sequencing was CD8+ T cells from PBMCs. CDR3 loop: CASSLEDSEAFF. CDR3 sequence (DNA): TGTGCCAGCAGCTTAGAGGACAGCGAAGCTTTCTTT.